This passage covers 21 T cell receptor beta chains from one sample sequenced in a study of beta chain features in type 1 diabetes. Expressed TCRB transcripts were sequenced because the isolated RNA had all been reverse transcribed beforehand. Repertoires were generated with immunoSEQ multiplex PCR, while TCRdb's copy carries only in-frame clones and drops some. The profile covers around 400,000 clones, with around an eighth appearing a single time and about 0.018% taken by the ten largest. The specimen was naive CD4+ T cells from blood. The origin of the receptors is a young man in good health.

This clone was counted between two and nine times. Here the CDR3 reads CASSEISSGAGETQYF. The CDR3 nucleotides are TGTGCCAGCAGTGAGATTTCTAGCGGGGCAGGAGAGACCCAGTACTTC. The chain carries TRBV2 and TRBJ2-5; the match to TRBD2 covers 9 bases. The CDR3 is 16 residues long. Germline CDR1 and CDR2: SNHLY and FYNNEI. With 3 bases clipped from V and 4 bases from J, the junction kept 9 bases outside the gene matches.

The chain has TRBV28 and TRBJ2-5; 10 nucleotides align to TRBD2. The CDR3 is made up of 19 amino acids. The germline CDR1 and CDR2 sequences are MDHEN and SYDVKM. V shed 6 bases, J shed 0 bases, and the junction held 16 bases outside the gene matches. CDR3 loop: CASRPTSGSPLLYQETQYF. The CDR3, as DNA: TGTGCCAGCAGGCCGACTAGCGGGTCGCCTCTTTTGTACCAAGAGACCCAGTACTTC.

This clone was counted between two and nine times. The V call is TRBV7-2, the J call TRBJ1-4; 8 positions agree with TRBD1. This CDR3 contains 15 residues. Unmatched junction bases numbered 8, after V lost 3 bases and J lost 8 bases. Germline V lookup: CDR1 SGHTA, CDR2 FQGNSA. The CDR3 region has the DNA TGTGCCAGCAGCTTCGTGGGGACAGGTAGCGAAAAACTGTTTTTT. Translated: CASSFVGTGSEKLFF.

This clone came up a few times. J is TRBJ2-6 and V is TRBV5-4, with D tentatively TRBD2 (7 bases). CDR3 length equals 18 residues. Germline values: CDR1 SGHNT, CDR2 YYREEE (reference sequence). V lost 10 bases and J lost 0, with 23 bases in between. CDR3 bases: TGTGCCGGGGGGGCCTGGGGGGCCTACAACTCTGGGGCCAACGTCCTGACTTTC. Encoded protein: CAGGAWGAYNSGANVLTF.

This clone occurred a few times. V and J are TRBV28 and TRBJ2-7; 13 bases are shared with TRBD2. CDR1 and CDR2 from the germline V gene are MDHEN and SYDVKM. J was trimmed by 4 bases and V by 6 bases; bases with no gene match: 6. The CDR3 has 15 residues. CDR3 sequence (DNA): TGTGCCAGCAGGGGAGGACTAGCGGGAGTTTACGAGCAGTACTTC. This codes for CASRGGLAGVYEQYF.

This clone was detected a few times. The chain uses TRBV29-1 and TRBJ1-2; tentative D call: TRBD1 (5 bases). The germline V gene has CDR1 SQVTM and CDR2 ANQGSEA. Trimming shortened V by 4 bases and J by 6 bases, and 18 bases separated the two germline ends. The CDR3 sequence is 14 residues long. The CDR3 nucleotides are TGCAGCGTTGTGCGCCTGGACATACGGCATGGCTACACCTTC. This sequence encodes CSVVRLDIRHGYTF.

This clone was observed a few times. This CDR3 is CASRTLVTTNQPQHF. The CDR3 bases are TGTGCCAGTAGGACGTTGGTCACTACGAATCAGCCCCAGCATTTT. The chain employs TRBV19 and TRBJ1-5, with no clear D. The CDR3 loop spans 15 amino acids. Trimming took off 6 bases at V and 4 bases at J, with 16 bases between the two ends. CDR1 is LNHDA and CDR2 is SQIVND in the germline V gene (reference sequence).

The chain combines TRBV7-2 with TRBJ1-5; D unclear. The V gene lost 6 bases and the J gene lost 5 bases, with 11 bases spanning the gap. Looked up from germline, CDR1 is SGHTA and CDR2 is FQGNSA. The CDR3 runs 13 residues. DNA for the CDR3: TGTGCCAGCAGTTCCTCGCCAGATCAGCCCCAGCATTTT. It encodes CASSSSPDQPQHF.

In DNA, the CDR3 is TGCGCCAGCAGCCAAGATCTCGGGCTAGCCGGAATGTTCTTC. It encodes CASSQDLGLAGMFF. This chain uses TRBV4-3 with TRBJ2-1; D might be TRBD2 (5 bases). CDR3 length: 14 amino acids. The ends were cut back, 0 bases at V and 15 bases at J, with 18 bases in the middle. Germline V CDR1 and CDR2: LGHNA, YSLEER.

The chain combines TRBV29-1 with TRBJ1-2; a possible D gene is TRBD1 (5 bases). This CDR3 comprises 13 residues. With 3 bases removed from V and 4 bases from J, the gap between germline ends came to 12 bases. CDR1 and CDR2 (germline): SQVTM, ANQGSEA. The CDR3 spells CSVDFRQTYGYTF. The CDR3 DNA is TGCAGCGTTGATTTTCGACAGACCTATGGCTACACCTTC. Full variable domain (rest looked up from reference TRBV29-1 and TRBJ1-2): SAVISQKPSRDICQRGTSLTIQCQVDSQVTMMFWYRQQPGQSLTLIATANQGSEATYESGFVIDKFPISRPNLTFSTLTVSNMSPEDSSIYLCSVDFRQTYGYTFGSGTRLTVV.

This clone occurred a few times. The CDR3 sequence is CSASYRDTQYF. The CDR3 bases are TGCAGTGCTAGTTATCGGGATACGCAGTATTTT. The V and J genes are TRBV20-1 and TRBJ2-3, with unresolved D. Germline V CDR1 and CDR2: DFQATT, SNEGSKA (reference sequence). The CDR3 is 11 residues long. V gave up 3 bases and J gave up 6 bases, with 7 bases separating them.

The chain joins TRBV9 to TRBJ2-3; D might be TRBD2 (6 bases). Germline lookup yields CDR1 SGDLS and CDR2 YYNGEE. Trimming left V 2 bases short and J 0 bases short, with 16 bases between. This CDR3 spans 17 amino acids. This chain's CDR3 is CASSVSAGQGSTDTQYF. The CDR3 nucleotides are TGTGCCAGCAGCGTTTCAGCGGGCCAAGGTAGCACAGATACGCAGTATTTT.

This clone has ten or more counts. The chain links TRBV5-1 to TRBJ2-7; possible D gene TRBD2, 5 bases. The CDR3 runs to 12 residues. V was shortened by 0 bases and J by 9 bases, with 10 bases between the two germline ends. Germline loops: CDR1 SGHRS, CDR2 YFSETQ. CDR3 loop: CASSLERDAQYF. The CDR3 nucleotides read TGCGCCAGCAGCTTGGAACGGGATGCGCAGTACTTC.

This clone has more than one count but fewer than ten. This sequence joins TRBV28 and TRBJ1-2, with 7 bases lining up with TRBD1. This CDR3 spans 14 amino acids. From germline, CDR1 is MDHEN and CDR2 SYDVKM. V shed 6 bases, J shed 5 bases, and the junction held 9 bases outside the gene matches. The CDR3 sequence is CASSVQGELYGYTF. As DNA, the CDR3 is TGTGCCAGCAGCGTGCAGGGGGAGCTTTATGGCTACACCTTC.

This clone has just a few counts. The chain recombines TRBV28 with TRBJ2-3, with D maybe TRBD2 (5 bases). V lost 6 bases to trimming and J lost 4 bases, with 23 bases between them. The CDR3 spans 17 residues. The germline V gene has CDR1 MDHEN and CDR2 SYDVKM. CDR3 residues: CASSPHRGSSLPDTQYF. DNA for the CDR3: TGTGCCAGCAGCCCCCACCGGGGTAGCTCCCTCCCAGATACGCAGTATTTT.

This clone appeared a few times. The rearrangement links TRBV4-3 to TRBJ2-3; D not certain. The length of the CDR3 is 15 residues. CDR1 LGHNA and CDR2 YSLEER come from the germline V gene. The V and J ends lost 0 bases and 3 bases respectively, with 10 bases between them. The CDR3 loop is CASSQDPERTDTQYF. The CDR3 DNA sequence: TGCGCCAGCAGCCAAGATCCCGAGCGTACAGATACGCAGTATTTT.

The V and J genes are TRBV14 and TRBJ2-1; 8 nucleotides agree with TRBD2. There are 14 residues in the CDR3. Unmatched junction bases numbered 7, after V lost 4 bases and J lost 8 bases. CDR1 and CDR2 (germline): SGHDN, FVKESK. The CDR3 sequence: CASSPRTSRYEQFF. The CDR3 DNA is TGTGCCAGCAGCCCTCGGACTAGCAGGTATGAGCAGTTCTTC.

The table lists this clone with a few counts. V usage is TRBV7-9 and J usage is TRBJ2-3; maybe TRBD2 (5 bases). This CDR3 spans 14 amino acids. The ends were cut back, 3 bases at V and 2 bases at J, with 9 bases in the middle. The germline V gene encodes CDR1 SEHNR and CDR2 FQNEAQ (reference sequence). CDR3 protein: CASSFEGTTDTQYF. The CDR3 coding sequence is TGTGCCAGCAGCTTCGAGGGCACCACAGATACGCAGTATTTT.

This sequence joins TRBV7-2 and TRBJ2-3; weak D call: TRBD2 (6 bases). V was pared by 5 bases and J by 2 bases, with 17 bases between. CDR1 is SGHTA and CDR2 is FQGNSA in the germline V gene. The CDR3 contains 16 residues. In nucleotides, the CDR3 is TGTGCCAGCAGCACGTCCGGGACTGACTACACAGATACGCAGTATTTT. Translated: CASSTSGTDYTDTQYF.

J is TRBJ1-1 and V is TRBV2; D might be TRBD1 (5 bases). CDR1 and CDR2 from the germline V gene are SNHLY and FYNNEI. The length of the CDR3 is 14 residues. V was trimmed by 3 bases and J by 0 bases, leaving 8 bases between them. The CDR3 bases are TGTGCCAGCAGTGAGGAGACAGTGAACACTGAAGCTTTCTTT. Translated, it gives CASSEETVNTEAFF.

This chain uses TRBV4-1 with TRBJ2-3; D unresolved. Germline CDR1 MGHRA, CDR2 YSYEKL. The CDR3 runs 14 residues. V was clipped by 6 bases and J by 4 bases, with 14 bases between them. The CDR3, as DNA: TGCGCCAGCAGTTTAGCTGGGTTACCAGATACGCAGTATTTT. Encoded protein: CASSLAGLPDTQYF.